This TCR beta chain comes out of a study of naive and memory T cell subsets. General study findings and limits: Possibly reflecting memory cells re-expressing CD45RA, a few larger clonotypes occurred in naive repertoires, especially CD8. Findings for naive and memory subsets could not be checked against ground truth.

Both TRBC1 and TRBC2 were covered by a beta constant-region primer of two equimolar oligonucleotides. Four rounds of PCR amplified the ligated cDNA using nested alpha and beta constant-region primers plus SP2. MiXCR was run by TCRdb on the UMI-ligation and nested PCR reads, yielding one entry per CDR3 protein. The sample lists about 90,000 distinct CDR3 sequences; around 11% were seen once. This clonotype was observed a handful of times. The antigen is unknown. This CDR3 contains 15 residues. V was clipped by 2 bases and J by 1 base, with 11 bases between them. The germline V gene encodes CDR1 MDHEN and CDR2 SYDVKM.

V and J are TRBV28 and TRBJ1-1; maybe TRBD1 (5 bases). Sequencing input: naive CD4+ T cells from blood. This sequence was found in a human donor in good health. CDR3 in DNA: TGTGCCAGCAGTTTAATTGTCGGGGCGAACACTGAAGCTTTCTTT. This sequence encodes CASSLIVGANTEAFF.